Listed here are 27 T cell receptor beta chains from one sample, sequenced in a study of technical replicates of blood from several donors. Assay used: immunoSEQ multiplex PCR; TCRdb lists only in-frame clones, some missing. The sample holds some 77,000 clones, approximately 91% seen once. The sample consisted of T cells isolated from PBMCs. The receptors shown here come from a human donor in good health.

The chain combines TRBV4-1 with TRBJ1-5; D possibly corresponds to TRBD1 (6 bases). CDR3 length: 16 residues. Trimming cost V 0 bases and J 5 bases, with 14 bases left between them. Looked up from germline, CDR1 is MGHRA and CDR2 is YSYEKL. The CDR3 reads CASSQDPGGADQPQHF. CDR3 DNA sequence: TGCGCCAGCAGCCAAGATCCTGGGGGCGCGGATCAGCCCCAGCATTTT.

This clone has only a few counts. The J gene is TRBJ1-5, the V gene TRBV5-1; maybe TRBD1 (6 bases). Germline V gene sequence: CDR1 SGHRS, CDR2 YFSETQ. V lost 4 bases, J lost 5 bases, and 13 bases lay in between. CDR3 length equals 14 residues. The CDR3 here is CASSQTGPDQPQHF. CDR3 nucleotide sequence: TGCGCCAGCAGCCAGACAGGCCCAGATCAGCCCCAGCATTTT.

This chain connects TRBV7-9 to TRBJ1-1, with D maybe TRBD1 (5 bases). V was pared by 3 bases and J by 6 bases, with 8 bases between. The CDR3 runs 12 residues. Germline CDR1 SEHNR, CDR2 FQNEAQ (reference sequence). The CDR3 protein is CASSLQGPEAFF. Written as DNA, the CDR3 is TGTGCCAGCAGCTTGCAGGGCCCTGAAGCTTTCTTT.

This rearrangement joins TRBV15 to TRBJ2-1, with 12 nucleotides matching TRBD2. CDR3 length equals 19 residues. CDR1 LNHNV and CDR2 YYDKDF come from the germline V gene (reference sequence). V shed 0 bases, J shed 4 bases, and the junction held 10 bases outside the gene matches. The CDR3 reads CATSRDEGLAGGLYNEQFF. The CDR3 bases are TGTGCCACCAGCAGAGATGAGGGGCTAGCGGGAGGGCTATACAATGAGCAGTTCTTC.

The chain uses TRBV7-9 and TRBJ2-3; 10 bases line up with TRBD2. V gave up 0 bases and J gave up 2 bases; unmatched junction bases: 5. The length of the CDR3 is 17 residues. Germline assignment: CDR1 SEHNR and CDR2 FQNEAQ (reference sequence). Here the CDR3 reads CASSLAAGTSATDTQYF. The CDR3 bases are TGTGCCAGCAGCTTAGCCGCCGGGACTAGCGCCACAGATACGCAGTATTTT.

This chain joins TRBV11-2 and TRBJ1-2; 7 bases agree with TRBD1. Per the germline V gene, CDR1 is SGHAT and CDR2 is FQNNGV. V lost 1 base and J lost 0; bases outside the gene matches: 5. The CDR3 loop spans 16 amino acids. Here the CDR3 DNA reads TGTGCCAGCAGCTTAGTGGCAGGGACAGCTAACTATGGCTACACCTTC. It codes for CASSLVAGTANYGYTF. Combining the CDR3 with reference TRBV11-2 and TRBJ1-2 gives the whole variable domain EAGVAQSPRYKIIEKRQSVAFWCNPISGHATLYWYQQILGQGPKLLIQFQNNGVVDDSQLPKDRFSAERLKGVDSTLKIQPAKLEDSAVYLCASSLVAGTANYGYTFGSGTRLTVV.

This clone was seen just once. The chain combines TRBV2 with TRBJ1-3, with D tentatively TRBD1 (5 bases). This CDR3 has 15 amino acids. Trimming shortened V by 6 bases and J by 0 bases, and 12 bases separated the two germline ends. Germline V CDR1 and CDR2: SNHLY, FYNNEI. The CDR3 DNA sequence: TGTGCCAGCAGCCGAGACAGCTCCTCTGGAAACACCATATATTTT. This codes for CASSRDSSSGNTIYF.

Concerning this clone itself: Sequence at one end of the junction differs from germline and may be a read error. The chain has TRBV11-2 and TRBJ2-7; a possible D gene is TRBD1 (5 bases). Per germline, CDR1 SGHAT and CDR2 FQNNGV. There are 11 residues in the CDR3. This CDR3 reads CASSLGDRQHF. In DNA, the CDR3 is TGTGCCAGCAGCTTAGGAGATAGACAGCACTTC.

V is TRBV9 and J is TRBJ1-2; TRBD1 matches 7 bases. The J segment lost 6 bases and the V segment lost 0 bases, leaving 11 bases of the junction unmatched. Germline V lookup: CDR1 SGDLS, CDR2 YYNGEE. The CDR3 covers 16 residues. The CDR3 nucleotides read TGTGCCAGCAGCGTAGGGACAGGCAGCTTCCTTAATGGCTACACCTTC. This gives the protein CASSVGTGSFLNGYTF. The variable domain in full, completed from reference TRBV9 and TRBJ1-2, reads DSGVTQTPKHLITATGQRVTLRCSPRSGDLSVYWYQQSLDQGLQFLIQYYNGEERAKGNILERFSAQQFPDLHSELNLSSLELGDSALYFCASSVGTGSFLNGYTFGSGTRLTVV.

The rearrangement links TRBV5-8 to TRBJ2-7; possibly TRBD1 for D (6 bases). The CDR3 is made up of 16 amino acids. Per the germline V gene, CDR1 is SGHTS and CDR2 is YDEGEE. Trimming removed 5 bases from V and 4 bases from J, with 22 bases in between. CDR3 region: CASSPNYGQGIYEQYF. The CDR3 DNA follows: TGTGCCAGCAGTCCGAATTACGGTCAGGGGATTTACGAGCAGTACTTC.

The V call is TRBV28, the J call TRBJ2-5; possible D gene TRBD2, 6 bases. Germline V gives CDR1 MDHEN, CDR2 SYDVKM. Trimming stripped 5 bases from V and 7 bases from J, with 11 bases between. The CDR3 is 12 amino acids. The chain's CDR3 is CASSRDFGTQYF. CDR3 coding DNA: TGTGCCAGCAGTCGGGACTTTGGGACCCAGTACTTC. Filled out from reference TRBV28 and TRBJ2-5, the complete variable domain reads DVKVTQSSRYLVKRTGEKVFLECVQDMDHENMFWYRQDPGLGLRLIYFSYDVKMKEKGDIPEGYSVSREKKERFSLILESASTNQTSMYLCASSRDFGTQYFGPGTRLLVL.

The V gene is TRBV4-3, the J gene TRBJ2-7; the match to TRBD2 covers 7 bases. Per the germline V gene, CDR1 is LGHNA and CDR2 is YSLEER. The CDR3 length is 15 residues. Germline trimming cut 1 base from V and 3 bases from J; bases unmatched to any gene: 6. In nucleotides, the CDR3 is TGCGCCAGCAGCCAAGGCGGGGGTCTTAACTACGAGCAGTACTTC. Amino acids: CASSQGGGLNYEQYF.

This clone was counted between two and nine times. This chain connects TRBV4-3 to TRBJ2-3; D is undetermined. Trimming removed 0 bases at V and 4 bases at J, with 17 bases between. Germline CDR1 reads LGHNA; CDR2 reads YSLEER. CDR3 length: 17 amino acids. CDR3 DNA sequence: TGCGCCAGCAGCCAAGAAGCCCTACCGCTCCGGGCAGATACGCAGTATTTT. It specifies CASSQEALPLRADTQYF.

CDR3 nucleotide sequence: TGTGCCAGTAGTGGGGGGTCAGTCAGCAATCAGCCCCAGCATTTT. Its translation: CASSGGSVSNQPQHF. J is TRBJ1-5 and V is TRBV19; tentative D call: TRBD1 (5 bases). Germline values: CDR1 LNHDA, CDR2 SQIVND (reference sequence). This CDR3 has 15 amino acids. Trimming pared 5 bases from V and 1 base from J, leaving 12 bases between.

In this sample, this clone turned up once. The chain carries TRBV6-5 and TRBJ2-7; possibly TRBD1 for D (5 bases). Germline V CDR1 and CDR2: MNHEY, SVGAGI. V shed 2 bases and J shed 1 base, with 9 bases lying between them. The CDR3 covers 14 residues. The chain's CDR3 is CASSYRRESYEQYF. The DNA of the CDR3 is TGTGCCAGCAGTTACCGCAGGGAATCCTACGAGCAGTACTTC.

The chain employs TRBV5-1 and TRBJ1-1; the match to TRBD1 covers 8 bases. The CDR3 has 13 residues. The V segment lost 0 bases and the J segment 7 bases; nucleotides outside the gene matches: 2. Germline V lookup: CDR1 SGHRS, CDR2 YFSETQ. The CDR3 reads CASSLGQGREAFF. The CDR3 bases are TGCGCCAGCAGCTTGGGACAGGGGCGTGAAGCTTTCTTT.

V is TRBV11-2 and J is TRBJ1-5; D may be TRBD1 (6 bases). This CDR3 contains 16 residues. The germline V gene has CDR1 SGHAT and CDR2 FQNNGV. V was clipped by 2 bases and J by 2 bases, with 13 bases between them. The CDR3 region has the DNA TGTGCCAGCAGCTTAAGAGGGGGAGCTGGCAATCAGCCCCAGCATTTT. It specifies CASSLRGGAGNQPQHF. Filled out from reference TRBV11-2 and TRBJ1-5, the complete variable domain reads EAGVAQSPRYKIIEKRQSVAFWCNPISGHATLYWYQQILGQGPKLLIQFQNNGVVDDSQLPKDRFSAERLKGVDSTLKIQPAKLEDSAVYLCASSLRGGAGNQPQHFGDGTRLSIL.

The chain recombines TRBV13 with TRBJ1-2, with TRBD1 identical over 9 bases. V gave up 4 bases and J gave up 4 bases; unmatched junction bases: 16. The CDR3 extends over 18 amino acids. Germline CDR1 is PRHDT and CDR2 is FYEKMQ (reference sequence). CDR3 region: CASSSSPGTGTIVYGYTF. CDR3 sequence (DNA): TGTGCCAGCAGCTCTTCGCCCGGGACAGGGACCATTGTCTATGGCTACACCTTC.

The chain is built from TRBV9 and TRBJ2-7; 9 bases map to TRBD2. CDR3 length equals 13 residues. Trimming removed 0 bases from V and 9 bases from J; junction bases left unmatched: 4. In germline, CDR1 is SGDLS, CDR2 YYNGEE. CDR3 loop: CASSVELAGRQYF. The CDR3 region has the DNA TGTGCCAGCAGCGTAGAGCTAGCGGGAAGGCAGTACTTC.

The chain couples TRBV30 to TRBJ2-1; 8 bases map to TRBD2. The CDR3 is 15 residues long. The trim removed 3 bases at V and 2 bases at J, leaving 6 bases unmatched. Germline CDR1 GTSNPN, CDR2 SVGIG (reference sequence). Here the CDR3 reads CAWSLLSGTYNEQFF. The CDR3, as DNA: TGTGCCTGGAGCCTTCTTAGCGGGACCTACAATGAGCAGTTCTTC.

This chain links TRBV9 with TRBJ2-7; 7 bases match TRBD2. Germline V gene sequence: CDR1 SGDLS, CDR2 YYNGEE. This CDR3 has 18 amino acids. Trimming cost V 0 bases and J 4 bases; bases outside gene matches: 16. CDR3 coding DNA: TGTGCCAGCAGCGTAGTTGGGGGGGGAAAGGGGATATGTTACGAGCAGTACTTC. As protein: CASSVVGGGKGICYEQYF.

V is TRBV6-5 and J is TRBJ1-2, with TRBD1 matching 7 bases. The CDR3 has 13 residues. Per the germline V gene, CDR1 is MNHEY and CDR2 is SVGAGI. With V trimmed by 6 bases and J by 4 bases, 5 bases remained unmatched. In nucleotides, the CDR3 is TGTGCCAGCAGATTACAGGGGAGCTATGGCTACACCTTC. It yields the protein CASRLQGSYGYTF.

CDR3 DNA: TGTGCCAGCAGCGTAGTGACGGGGGGCACTGAAGCTTTCTTT. Translating gives CASSVVTGGTEAFF. The chain carries TRBV9 and TRBJ1-1; D possibly corresponds to TRBD1 (5 bases). The CDR3 is 14 residues long. Germline assignment: CDR1 SGDLS and CDR2 YYNGEE. Trimming removed 0 bases at V and 4 bases at J, with 10 bases between.

V and J are TRBV5-1 and TRBJ1-1; D is undetermined. Looked up from germline, CDR1 is SGHRS and CDR2 is YFSETQ. The CDR3 covers 16 residues. Trimming took 0 bases from V and 1 from J, leaving 13 bases between them. Here the CDR3 reads CASSLANPVGNTEAFF. CDR3 nucleotide sequence: TGCGCCAGCAGCTTGGCCAACCCGGTTGGGAACACTGAAGCTTTCTTT.

The genes are TRBV7-8 and TRBJ1-2; a weak D match, TRBD1 (6 bases). V was cut by 0 bases and J by 5 bases, with 19 bases left in between. This CDR3 comprises 17 residues. Germline CDR1 reads SGHVS; CDR2 reads FQNEAQ. This chain's CDR3 is CASSLATTGQIPYGYTF. CDR3 nucleotide sequence: TGTGCCAGCAGCTTAGCCACAACTGGACAGATTCCTTATGGCTACACCTTC.

V gene TRBV6-1 combines with J gene TRBJ1-5, with 7 bases identical to TRBD1. Germline CDR1 is MNHNS and CDR2 is SASEGT. The V gene end was trimmed by 8 bases and the J gene end by 5 bases; junction bases not matched to a gene: 12. The CDR3 is 15 amino acids. CDR3 nucleotides: TGTGCCAGCCGGGACAGTGATCTATTGGATCAGCCCCAGCATTTT. This codes for CASRDSDLLDQPQHF.

The rearrangement joins TRBV28 to TRBJ2-1, with 12 bases that match TRBD2. The CDR3 loop spans 16 amino acids. The V gene end was trimmed by 4 bases and the J gene end by 8 bases; junction bases not matched to a gene: 9. CDR1 MDHEN and CDR2 SYDVKM come from the germline V gene. The CDR3 is CASSSLLAGGFDEQFF. Here the CDR3 DNA reads TGTGCCAGCAGTTCCTTACTAGCGGGAGGTTTCGATGAGCAGTTCTTC.